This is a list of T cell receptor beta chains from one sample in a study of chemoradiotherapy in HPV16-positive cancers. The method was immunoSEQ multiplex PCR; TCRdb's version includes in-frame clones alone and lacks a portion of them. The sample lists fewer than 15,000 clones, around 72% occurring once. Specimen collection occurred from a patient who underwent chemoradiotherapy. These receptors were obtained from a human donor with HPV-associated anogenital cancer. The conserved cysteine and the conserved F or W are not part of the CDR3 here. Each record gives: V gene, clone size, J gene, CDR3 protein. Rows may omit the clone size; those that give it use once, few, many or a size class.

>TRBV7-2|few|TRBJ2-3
ASSRQGTPRGSQY
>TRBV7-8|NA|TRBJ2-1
ASSPTGTSGYNEQF
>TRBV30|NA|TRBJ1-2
AWSEMDREGYGYT
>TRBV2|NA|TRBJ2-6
ASSGTGGSGANVLT
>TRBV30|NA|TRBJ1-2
AWSVQVNYGYT
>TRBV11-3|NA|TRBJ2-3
ASSFVWRRVTDTQY
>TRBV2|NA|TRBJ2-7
ASSVQGSVYEQY
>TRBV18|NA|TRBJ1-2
ASSPKTGLWDGYT
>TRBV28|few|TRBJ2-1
ASSSLLGTSGRDPNEQF
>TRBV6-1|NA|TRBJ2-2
ASSWTGDTGELF
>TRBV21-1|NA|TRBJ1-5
ASSKRDRVIRSNQPQH
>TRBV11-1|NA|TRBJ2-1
ASSLSRSTPEDEQF
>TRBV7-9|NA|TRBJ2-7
ASSSRLAGEEEQY
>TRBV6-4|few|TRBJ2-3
ASSDSSGNTDTQY
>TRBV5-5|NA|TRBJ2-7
ASSLASSYEQY
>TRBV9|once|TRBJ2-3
ASSVFDRPGTDTQY
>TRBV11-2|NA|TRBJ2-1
ASRRAGGGYNEQF
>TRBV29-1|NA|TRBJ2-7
SVAQSNEQY
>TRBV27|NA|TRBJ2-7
ASSLWQNGYEQY
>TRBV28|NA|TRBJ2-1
ASSRGLAGANEQF
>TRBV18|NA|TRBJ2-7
ASSRGVTYEQY
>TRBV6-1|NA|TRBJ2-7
ASSEGGGLPSYEQY
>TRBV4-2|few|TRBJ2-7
ASSQDLGGGSYEQY
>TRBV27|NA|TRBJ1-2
ASSFGTGGLGYT
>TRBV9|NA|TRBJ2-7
ASSVEEPGGEQY